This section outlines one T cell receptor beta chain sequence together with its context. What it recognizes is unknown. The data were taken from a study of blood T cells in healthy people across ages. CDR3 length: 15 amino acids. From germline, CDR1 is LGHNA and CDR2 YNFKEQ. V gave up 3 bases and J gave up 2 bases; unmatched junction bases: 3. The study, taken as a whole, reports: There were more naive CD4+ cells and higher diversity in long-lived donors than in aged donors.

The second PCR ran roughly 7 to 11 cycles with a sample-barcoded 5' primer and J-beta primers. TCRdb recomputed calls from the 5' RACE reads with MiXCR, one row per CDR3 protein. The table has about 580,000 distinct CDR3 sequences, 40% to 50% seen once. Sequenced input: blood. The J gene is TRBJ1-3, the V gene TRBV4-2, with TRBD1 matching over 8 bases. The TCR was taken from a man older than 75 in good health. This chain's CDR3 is CASSHDRGTGNTIYF. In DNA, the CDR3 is TGTGCCAGCAGCCACGACAGGGGCACTGGAAACACCATATATTTT.